Below are 6 T cell receptor beta chains sequenced from a single sample in a study of cytomegalovirus exposure and HLA in healthy donors. The PCR ran on 60 Vbeta and 13 Jbeta primers. The assay was immunoSEQ multiplex PCR, and TCRdb's table has in-frame clones only and misses some. Of roughly 150,000 clones in the sample, 80% were seen once. The source material was PBMCs. These receptor sequences come from a woman in her thirties or forties in good health and CMV-seronegative.

The V and J genes are TRBV5-4 and TRBJ2-4; D is perhaps TRBD2 (6 bases). Germline V gene sequence: CDR1 SGHNT, CDR2 YYREEE (reference sequence). CDR3 length: 14 residues. V lost 1 base and J 7 bases, leaving 12 bases between the germline ends. In DNA form, the CDR3 reads TGTGCCAGCAGCTTGAATGGCGGGGAGAACATTCAGTACTTC. Its protein product is CASSLNGGENIQYF.

The chain employs TRBV9 and TRBJ1-4; 7 bases line up with TRBD1. Germline V gene data show CDR1 as SGDLS and CDR2 as YYNGEE. The V and J ends lost 0 bases and 4 bases, in that order; junction bases with no gene match: 3. The CDR3 extends over 15 amino acids. CDR3 sequence (DNA): TGTGCCAGCAGCGTAGATGGGACAGTTAATGAAAAACTGTTTTTT. This gives the protein CASSVDGTVNEKLFF.

The J gene is TRBJ1-5, the V gene TRBV6-1; D remains unclear. The CDR3 covers 14 residues. The V gene's germline CDR1 is MNHNS and CDR2 SASEGT. Trimming left V 4 bases short and J 9 bases short, with 16 bases between. CDR3 coding DNA: TGTGCCAGCAGTGCGGTCCGGGAAGGCCGGCCCCAGCATTTT. It is translated as CASSAVREGRPQHF.

This chain links TRBV9 with TRBJ1-6, with a possible D match to TRBD1 (6 bases). The germline V and J ends were trimmed by 4 bases and 5 bases, with 19 bases remaining between them. Germline CDR1 is SGDLS and CDR2 is YYNGEE. CDR3 length equals 17 residues. Here the CDR3 reads CASSLDGGAGDNSPLHF. In DNA, the CDR3 is TGTGCCAGCAGCCTGGACGGGGGGGCCGGAGATAATTCACCCCTCCACTTT.

The rearrangement joins TRBV2 to TRBJ1-1; D gene ambiguous. The CDR3 spans 11 residues. V lost 7 bases and J 3 bases, leaving 6 bases between the germline ends. Looked up from germline, CDR1 is SNHLY and CDR2 is FYNNEI. The CDR3 region is CASTTYTEAFF. Here the CDR3 DNA reads TGTGCCAGCACCACATACACTGAAGCTTTCTTT. Based on the CDR3 plus reference TRBV2 and TRBJ1-1, the full variable domain is EPEVTQTPSHQVTQMGQEVILRCVPISNHLYFYWYRQILGQKVEFLVSFYNNEISEKSEIFDDQFSVERPDGSNFTLKIRSTKLEDSAMYFCASTTYTEAFFGQGTRLTVV.

This chain joins TRBV5-4 and TRBJ2-6, with D tentatively TRBD1 (6 bases). In germline, CDR1 is SGHNT, CDR2 YYREEE (reference sequence). Trimming removed 2 bases at V and 2 bases at J, with 8 bases between. This CDR3 has 15 residues. CDR3 nucleotide sequence: TGTGCCAGCAGCTTCGACAGGACTGGGGCCAACGTCCTGACTTTC. This codes for CASSFDRTGANVLTF. The whole variable domain, remainder taken from reference TRBV5-4 and TRBJ2-6, is ETGVTQSPTHLIKTRGQQVTLRCSSQSGHNTVSWYQQALGQGPQFIFQYYREEENGRGNFPPRFSGLQFPNYSSELNVNALELDDSALYLCASSFDRTGANVLTFGAGSRLTVL.